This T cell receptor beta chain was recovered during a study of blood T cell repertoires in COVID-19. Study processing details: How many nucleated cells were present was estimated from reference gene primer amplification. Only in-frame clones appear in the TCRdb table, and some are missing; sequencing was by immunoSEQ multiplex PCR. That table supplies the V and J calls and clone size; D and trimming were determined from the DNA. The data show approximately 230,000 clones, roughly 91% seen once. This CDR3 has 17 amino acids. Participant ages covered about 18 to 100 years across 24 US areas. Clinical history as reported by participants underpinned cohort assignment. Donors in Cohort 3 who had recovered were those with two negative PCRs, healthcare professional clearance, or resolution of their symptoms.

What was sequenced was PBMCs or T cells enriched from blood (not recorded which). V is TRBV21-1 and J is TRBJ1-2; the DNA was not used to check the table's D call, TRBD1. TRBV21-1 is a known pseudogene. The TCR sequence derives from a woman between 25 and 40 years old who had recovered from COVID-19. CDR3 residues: CASTKGGTGATHYGYTF. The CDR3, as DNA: TGTGCCAGCACCAAAGGGGGGACAGGGGCGACTCACTATGGCTACACCTTC.